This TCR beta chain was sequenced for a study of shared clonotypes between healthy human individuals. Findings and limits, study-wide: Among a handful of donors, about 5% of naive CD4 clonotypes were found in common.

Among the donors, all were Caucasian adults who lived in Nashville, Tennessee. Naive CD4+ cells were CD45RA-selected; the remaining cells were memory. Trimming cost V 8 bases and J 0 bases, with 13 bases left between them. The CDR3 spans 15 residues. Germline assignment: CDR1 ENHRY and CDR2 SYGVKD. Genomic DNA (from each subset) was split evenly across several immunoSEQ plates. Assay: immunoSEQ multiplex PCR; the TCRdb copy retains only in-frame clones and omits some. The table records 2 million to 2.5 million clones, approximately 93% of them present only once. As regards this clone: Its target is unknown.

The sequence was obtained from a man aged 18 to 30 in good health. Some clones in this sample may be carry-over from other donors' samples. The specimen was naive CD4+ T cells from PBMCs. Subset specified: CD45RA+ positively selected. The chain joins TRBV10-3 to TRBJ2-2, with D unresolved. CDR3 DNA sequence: TGTGCCATCCCCACGGCCAGGCCGAACACCGGGGAGCTGTTTTTT. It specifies CAIPTARPNTGELFF.